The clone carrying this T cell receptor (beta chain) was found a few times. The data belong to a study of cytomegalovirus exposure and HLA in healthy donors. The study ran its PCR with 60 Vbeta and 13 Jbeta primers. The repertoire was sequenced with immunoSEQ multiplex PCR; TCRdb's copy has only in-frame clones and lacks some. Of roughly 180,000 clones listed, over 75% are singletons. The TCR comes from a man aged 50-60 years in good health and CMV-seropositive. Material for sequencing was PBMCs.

The CDR3 nucleotides read TGTGCCAGCAGCTCTCAGGCGTCCAGCACAGATACGCAGTATTTT. Translation gives CASSSQASSTDTQYF. The rearrangement links TRBV7-2 to TRBJ2-3; D is ambiguous. The V gene lost 4 bases and the J gene lost 0 bases, with 11 bases spanning the gap. There are 15 residues in the CDR3. CDR1 and CDR2 from the germline V gene are SGHTA and FQGNSA.